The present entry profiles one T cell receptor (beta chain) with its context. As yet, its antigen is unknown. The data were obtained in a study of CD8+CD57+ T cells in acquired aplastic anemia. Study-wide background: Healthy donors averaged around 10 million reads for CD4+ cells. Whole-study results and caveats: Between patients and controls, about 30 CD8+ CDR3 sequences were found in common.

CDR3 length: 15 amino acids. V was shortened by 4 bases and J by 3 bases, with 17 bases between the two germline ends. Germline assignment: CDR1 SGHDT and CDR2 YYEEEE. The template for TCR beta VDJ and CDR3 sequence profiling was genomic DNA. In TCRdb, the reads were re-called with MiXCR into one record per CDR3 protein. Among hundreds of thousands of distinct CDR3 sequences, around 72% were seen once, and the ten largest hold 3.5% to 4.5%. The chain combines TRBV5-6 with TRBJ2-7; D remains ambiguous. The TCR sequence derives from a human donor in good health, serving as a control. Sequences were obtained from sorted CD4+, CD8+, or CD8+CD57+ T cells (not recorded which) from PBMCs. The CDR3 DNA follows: TGTGCCAGCAGCCGCACCGCAGAACTGAACTACGAGCAGTACTTC. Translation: CASSRTAELNYEQYF.